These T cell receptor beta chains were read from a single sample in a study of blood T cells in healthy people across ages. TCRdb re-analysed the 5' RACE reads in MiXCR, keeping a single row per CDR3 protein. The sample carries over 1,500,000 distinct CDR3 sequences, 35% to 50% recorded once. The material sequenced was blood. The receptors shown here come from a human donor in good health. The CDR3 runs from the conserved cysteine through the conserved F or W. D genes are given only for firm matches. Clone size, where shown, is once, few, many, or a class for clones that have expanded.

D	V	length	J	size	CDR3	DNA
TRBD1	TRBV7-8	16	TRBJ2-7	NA	CASSLGHRGRNYEQYF	TGTGCCAGCAGCTTAGGGCACAGGGGGCGAAACTACGAGCAGTACTTC
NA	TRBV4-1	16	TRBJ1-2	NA	CASSREPGIRAYGYTF	TGCGCCAGCAGCCGAGAACCCGGCATAAGGGCCTATGGCTACACCTTC
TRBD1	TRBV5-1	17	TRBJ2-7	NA	CASSSARGLSSSYEQYF	TGCGCCAGCAGTTCGGCCAGGGGGCTCTCCAGCTCCTACGAGCAGTACTTC
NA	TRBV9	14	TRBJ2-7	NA	CASSAEEGRYEQYF	TGTGCCAGCAGCGCAGAAGAGGGGCGATACGAGCAGTACTTC
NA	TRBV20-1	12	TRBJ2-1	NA	CSAREFRSEQFF	TGCAGTGCTAGAGAATTCCGAAGTGAGCAGTTCTTC
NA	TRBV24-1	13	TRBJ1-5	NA	CATSDYADQPQHF	TGTGCCACCAGTGATTACGCGGATCAGCCCCAGCATTTT
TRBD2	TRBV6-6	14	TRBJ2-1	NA	CASILAGGNNEQFF	TGTGCCAGCATTCTAGCGGGGGGGAACAATGAGCAGTTCTTC
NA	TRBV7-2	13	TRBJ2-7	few	CASSSSLPHEQYF	TGTGCCAGCAGCTCGTCCTTGCCGCACGAGCAGTACTTC
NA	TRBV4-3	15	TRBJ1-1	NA	CASSQLGQPNTEAFF	TGCGCCAGCAGCCAGCTGGGACAACCGAACACTGAAGCTTTCTTT
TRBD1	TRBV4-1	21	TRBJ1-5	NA	CASSQGSVRDRAFYSNQPQHF	TGCGCCAGCAGCCAAGGGTCCGTTCGGGACAGGGCCTTTTATAGCAATCAGCCCCAGCATTTT
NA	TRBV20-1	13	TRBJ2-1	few	CSAPIPSLNEQFF	TGCAGTGCTCCAATTCCTAGTTTAAATGAGCAGTTCTTC
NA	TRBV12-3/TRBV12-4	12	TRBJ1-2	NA	CASSFAVTGYTF	TGCGCCAGCAGTTTCGCCGTCACTGGCTACACCTTC
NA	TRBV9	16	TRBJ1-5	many	CASSVGTDKINQPQHF	TGTGCCAGCAGCGTAGGGACAGACAAGATCAATCAGCCCCAGCATTTT
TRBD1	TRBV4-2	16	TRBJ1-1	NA	CASSQLTQGVDTEAFF	TGTGCCAGCAGCCAGCTTACTCAGGGGGTCGACACTGAAGCTTTCTTT
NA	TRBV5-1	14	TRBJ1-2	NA	CASSLSTGIYGYTF	TGCGCCAGCAGCTTAAGTACAGGAATCTATGGCTACACCTTC
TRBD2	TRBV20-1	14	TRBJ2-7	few	CSARGGLEWSEQYF	TGCAGTGCTAGAGGGGGACTAGAATGGTCCGAGCAGTACTTC
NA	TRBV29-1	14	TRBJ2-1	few	CSTSRGQLWNEQFF	TGCAGCACTTCTAGAGGCCAGCTTTGGAATGAGCAGTTCTTC